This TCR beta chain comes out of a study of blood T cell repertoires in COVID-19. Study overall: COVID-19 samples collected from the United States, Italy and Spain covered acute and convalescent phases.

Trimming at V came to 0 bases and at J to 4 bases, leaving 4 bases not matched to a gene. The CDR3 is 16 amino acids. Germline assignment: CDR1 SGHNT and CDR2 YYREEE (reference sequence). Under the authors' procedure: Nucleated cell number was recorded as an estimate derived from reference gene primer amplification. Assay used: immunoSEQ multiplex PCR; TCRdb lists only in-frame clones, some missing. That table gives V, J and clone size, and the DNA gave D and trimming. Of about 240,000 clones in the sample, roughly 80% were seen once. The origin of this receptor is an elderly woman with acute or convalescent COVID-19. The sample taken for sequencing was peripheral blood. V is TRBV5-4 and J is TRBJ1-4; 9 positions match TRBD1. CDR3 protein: CASSLGGQGDNEKLFF. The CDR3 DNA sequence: TGTGCCAGCAGCTTGGGGGGACAGGGTGATAATGAAAAACTGTTTTTT.